This T cell receptor (beta chain) was captured in a study of CDR3 diversity in severe acne. Trimming pared 5 bases from V and 6 bases from J, leaving 13 bases between. This CDR3 region has 13 residues. CDR1 MGHDK and CDR2 SYGVNS come from the germline V gene. TCRdb independently ran MiXCR on the PCR reads; one entry per CDR3 protein. There are 100,000 or so distinct CDR3 sequences in the sample; about half occur only once, and 9.5% to 15% lies in the top ten. The chain links TRBV25-1 to TRBJ1-2, with D possibly being TRBD1 (6 bases). The sequenced material came from blood. This TCR derives from a male donor with acne. The CDR3 loop reads CASSMGQADGYTF. DNA for the CDR3: TGTGCCAGCAGTATGGGACAAGCCGATGGCTACACCTTC.